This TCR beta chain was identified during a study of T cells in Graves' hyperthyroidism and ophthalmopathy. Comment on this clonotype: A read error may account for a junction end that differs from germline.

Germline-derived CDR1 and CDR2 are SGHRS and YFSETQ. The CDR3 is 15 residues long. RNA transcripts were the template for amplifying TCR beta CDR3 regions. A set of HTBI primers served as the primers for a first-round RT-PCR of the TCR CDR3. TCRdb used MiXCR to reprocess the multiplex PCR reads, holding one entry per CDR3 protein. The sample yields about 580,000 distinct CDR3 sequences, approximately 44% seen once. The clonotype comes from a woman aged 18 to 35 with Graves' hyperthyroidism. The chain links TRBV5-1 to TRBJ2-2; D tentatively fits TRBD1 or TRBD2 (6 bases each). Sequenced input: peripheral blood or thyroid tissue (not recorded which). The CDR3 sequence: CASSNGDTNTGGLFF. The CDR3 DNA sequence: TGCGCCAGCAGCAATGGGGACACGAACACCGGGGGGCTGTTTTTT.